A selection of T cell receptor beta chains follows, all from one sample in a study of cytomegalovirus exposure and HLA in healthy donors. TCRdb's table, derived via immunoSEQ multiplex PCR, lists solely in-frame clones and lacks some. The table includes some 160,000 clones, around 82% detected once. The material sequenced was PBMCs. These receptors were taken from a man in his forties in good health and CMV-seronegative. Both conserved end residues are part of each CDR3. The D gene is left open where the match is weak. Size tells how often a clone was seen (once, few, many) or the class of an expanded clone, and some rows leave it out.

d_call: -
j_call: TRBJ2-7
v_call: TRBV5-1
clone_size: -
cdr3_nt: TGCGCCAGCAGCTTGGAATCAGGGGCCTCCGAGCAGTACTTC
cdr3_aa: CASSLESGASEQYF

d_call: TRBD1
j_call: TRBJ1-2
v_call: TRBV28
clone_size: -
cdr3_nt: TGTGCCAGCAGTTGGGGACAGGGGGCTGATGGCTACACCTTC
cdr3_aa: CASSWGQGADGYTF

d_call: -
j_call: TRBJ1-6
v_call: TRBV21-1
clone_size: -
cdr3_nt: TGTGCCAGCAGCACCGATAATTCACCCCTCCACTTT
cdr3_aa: CASSTDNSPLHF

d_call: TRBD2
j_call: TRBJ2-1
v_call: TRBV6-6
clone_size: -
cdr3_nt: TGTGCCAGCAGTACCTTTCTAGCGGGATCCTACAATGAGCAGTTCTTC
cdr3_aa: CASSTFLAGSYNEQFF

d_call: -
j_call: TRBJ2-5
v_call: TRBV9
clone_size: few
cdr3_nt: TGTGCCAGCAGCGTATCCCAGGGCTCCGGGACCCAGTACTTC
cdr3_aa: CASSVSQGSGTQYF

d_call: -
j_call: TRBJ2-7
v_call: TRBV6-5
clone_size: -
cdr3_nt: TGTGCCAGCAGGCCGCGACAGACAAGCGAGCAGTACTTC
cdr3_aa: CASRPRQTSEQYF

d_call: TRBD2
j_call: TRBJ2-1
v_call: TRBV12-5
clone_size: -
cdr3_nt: TGTGCTAGTGCCCCTAGCGGGAGTGGGTCCTACAATGAGCAGTTCTTC
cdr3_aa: CASAPSGSGSYNEQFF

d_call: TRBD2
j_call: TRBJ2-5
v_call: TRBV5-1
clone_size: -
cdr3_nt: TGCGCCAGCTACGGGATGGTAGCGGGAGAGACCCAGTACTTC
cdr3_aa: CASYGMVAGETQYF

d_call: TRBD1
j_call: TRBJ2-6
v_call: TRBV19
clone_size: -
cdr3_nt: TGTGCCAGTAGTATAAGGGACAGACCTGGGGTCTCTGGGGCCAACGTCCTGACTTTC
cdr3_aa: CASSIRDRPGVSGANVLTF

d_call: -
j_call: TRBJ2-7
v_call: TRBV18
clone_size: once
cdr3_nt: TGTGCCAGCTCAGAATCAGCGGTAAGCTCCTACGAGCAGTACTTC
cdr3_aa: CASSESAVSSYEQYF

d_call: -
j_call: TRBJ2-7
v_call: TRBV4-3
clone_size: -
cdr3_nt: TGCGCCAGCAGCCAACACCCGAGCTCCTACGAGCAGTACTTC
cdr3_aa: CASSQHPSSYEQYF

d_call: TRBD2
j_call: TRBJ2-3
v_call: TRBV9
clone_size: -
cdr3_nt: TGTGCCAGCAGCCTGGCGGGGGACTACACAGATACGCAGTATTTT
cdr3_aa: CASSLAGDYTDTQYF

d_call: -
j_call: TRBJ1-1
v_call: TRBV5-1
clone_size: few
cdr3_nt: TGCGCCAGCAGCTTGTCGGGGGGGCTAGGCACTGAAGCTTTCTTT
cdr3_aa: CASSLSGGLGTEAFF

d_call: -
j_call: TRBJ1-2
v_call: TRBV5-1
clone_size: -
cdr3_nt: TGCGCCAGCAGCTCAGGGATAAACTATGGCTACACCTTC
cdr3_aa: CASSSGINYGYTF

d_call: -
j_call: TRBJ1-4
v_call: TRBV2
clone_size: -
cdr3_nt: TGTGCCAGCACGGCTAGCAAAAAACTGTTTTTT
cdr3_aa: CASTASKKLFF

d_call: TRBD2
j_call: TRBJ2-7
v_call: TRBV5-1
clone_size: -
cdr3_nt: TGCGCCAGCACCCCCGGCGGGGGACACGAGCAGTACTTC
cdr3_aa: CASTPGGGHEQYF

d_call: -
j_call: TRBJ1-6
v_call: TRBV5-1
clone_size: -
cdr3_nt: TGCGCCAGCAGCTTTGGAGGGTACGGCTATAATTCACCCCTCCACTTT
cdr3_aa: CASSFGGYGYNSPLHF

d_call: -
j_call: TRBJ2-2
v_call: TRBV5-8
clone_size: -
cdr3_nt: TGTGCCAGCAGCTTGTATGTTCTTAGGGGTCCGAACACCGGGGAGCTGTTTTTT
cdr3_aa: CASSLYVLRGPNTGELFF

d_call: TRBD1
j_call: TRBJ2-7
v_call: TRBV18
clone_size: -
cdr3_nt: TGTGCCAGCTCACCACTTGACAAGGGGGCGGATGAGCAGTACTTC
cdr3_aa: CASSPLDKGADEQYF

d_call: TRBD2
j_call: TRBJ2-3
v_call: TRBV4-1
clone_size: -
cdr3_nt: TGCGCCAGCAGCCAACAGACTAGCGGGTACACAGATACGCAGTATTTT
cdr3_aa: CASSQQTSGYTDTQYF

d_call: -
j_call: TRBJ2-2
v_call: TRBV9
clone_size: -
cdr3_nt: TGTGCCAGCAGCTCCCCGGGGGGCGGGGACACCGGGGAGCTGTTTTTT
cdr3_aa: CASSSPGGGDTGELFF

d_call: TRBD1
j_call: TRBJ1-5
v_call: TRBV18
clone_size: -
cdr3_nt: TGTGCCAGCTCACCAAGTTCGACAGGGGGTCAGCCCCAGCATTTT
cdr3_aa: CASSPSSTGGQPQHF

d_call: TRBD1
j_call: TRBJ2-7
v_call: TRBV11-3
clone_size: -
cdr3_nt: TGTGCCAGCAGCTCCGACAGGGGAGAGTACGAGCAGTACTTC
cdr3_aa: CASSSDRGEYEQYF

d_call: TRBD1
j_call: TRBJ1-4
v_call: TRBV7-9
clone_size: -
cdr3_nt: TGTGCCAGCAGCGCAGGACAGGGGGTAGCGGAAAAACTGTTTTTT
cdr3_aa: CASSAGQGVAEKLFF

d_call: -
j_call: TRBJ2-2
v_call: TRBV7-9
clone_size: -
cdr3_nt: TGTGCCAGCAGCTTAAGCGGCGGCGGGCCGGGGGAGCTGTTTTTT
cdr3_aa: CASSLSGGGPGELFF

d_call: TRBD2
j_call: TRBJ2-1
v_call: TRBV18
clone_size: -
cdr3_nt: TGTGCCAGCTCAAGACTAGCGGGAAACAATGAGCAGTTCTTC
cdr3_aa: CASSRLAGNNEQFF

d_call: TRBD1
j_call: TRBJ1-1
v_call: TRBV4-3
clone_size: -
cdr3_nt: TGCGCCAGCAGCAACAGGGGTGGCACTGAAGCTTTCTTT
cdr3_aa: CASSNRGGTEAFF